Listed below are T cell receptor beta chains from one sample, sequenced in a study of T cell changes during pregnancy in multiple sclerosis. Data came from immunoSEQ multiplex PCR; TCRdb stores just in-frame clones and leaves some out. The sample yields some 85,000 clones, about 94% seen once. This specimen consisted of peripheral blood, obtained in the third trimester of pregnancy. The source of these receptors is a female donor with multiple sclerosis, enrolled in a pregnancy study. The CDR3 runs from the conserved cysteine through the conserved F or W. The D gene is left open where the match is weak. Not all rows give a size; the values are once, few, many and, for expanded clones, a class.

>NA|TRBV9|NA|13|TRBJ2-3
CASSTRLADTQYF
TGTGCCAGCAGCACCCGACTAGCAGATACGCAGTATTTT
>NA|TRBV7-9|TRBD1|17|TRBJ1-2
CASSFLGPTGKSRGYTF
TGTGCCAGCAGCTTTCTCGGACCGACAGGGAAAAGCCGGGGCTACACCTTC
>NA|TRBV25-1|TRBD2|15|TRBJ2-1
CASTVAGGPRNEQFF
TGTGCCAGCACCGTAGCGGGAGGGCCTAGAAATGAGCAGTTCTTC
>NA|TRBV9|NA|16|TRBJ2-1
CASSVDQGSWLNEQFF
TGTGCCAGCAGCGTAGACCAGGGTAGTTGGCTCAATGAGCAGTTCTTC
>NA|TRBV19|NA|14|TRBJ2-5
CASSPSLRGETQYF
TGTGCCAGTAGCCCCTCTCTTCGGGGGGAGACCCAGTACTTC
>NA|TRBV2|NA|13|TRBJ1-2
CATLDSSIGGYTF
TGTGCCACCCTAGACAGCAGTATCGGTGGCTACACCTTC
>NA|TRBV2|TRBD2|13|TRBJ2-7
CASTSKRGDEQYF
TGTGCCAGCACGTCCAAGCGGGGAGACGAGCAGTACTTC
>NA|TRBV7-3|TRBD1|16|TRBJ2-7
CASSPTGGAFLYEQYF
TGTGCCAGCAGTCCGACAGGGGGCGCGTTCCTCTACGAGCAGTACTTC
>NA|TRBV5-4|NA|14|TRBJ1-2
CASSLAGTMDGYTF
TGTGCCAGCAGCCTAGCCGGGACAATGGATGGCTACACCTTC
>NA|TRBV14|TRBD2|19|TRBJ2-7
CASSQERDRGLAGSGEQYF
TGTGCCAGCAGCCAAGAACGGGACAGGGGACTAGCGGGATCGGGTGAGCAGTACTTC
>once|TRBV29-1|NA|11|TRBJ1-2
CSVESDYGYTF
TGCAGCGTTGAATCGGACTATGGCTACACCTTC
>NA|TRBV19|NA|16|TRBJ1-5
CASSITWQGSNQPQHF
TGTGCCAGTAGTATCACTTGGCAGGGGAGTAATCAGCCCCAGCATTTT
>NA|TRBV5-1|TRBD2|20|TRBJ2-1
CASSLVGVLAGGPAYNEQFF
TGCGCCAGCAGCTTGGTCGGAGTCCTAGCGGGAGGGCCGGCCTACAATGAGCAGTTCTTC
>NA|TRBV30|NA|15|TRBJ1-2
CAWSKYVAVNYGYTF
TGTGCCTGGAGTAAATACGTGGCGGTTAACTATGGCTACACCTTC
>once|TRBV4-1|TRBD2|18|TRBJ2-2
CASSQDLPGLAGSGELFF
TGCGCCAGCAGCCAAGATCTCCCGGGACTAGCGGGATCCGGGGAGCTGTTTTTT
>once|TRBV5-6|TRBD1|13|TRBJ1-1
CASRLTGGTEAFF
TGTGCCAGCAGGCTGACAGGGGGCACTGAAGCTTTCTTT
>NA|TRBV19|TRBD2|17|TRBJ2-5
CASSILGLAPNQETQYF
TGTGCCAGTAGTATATTAGGACTAGCCCCCAACCAAGAGACCCAGTACTTC
>once|TRBV5-1|NA|13|TRBJ1-1
CASSLWANTEAFF
TGCGCCAGCAGCTTATGGGCGAACACTGAAGCTTTCTTT